Given below is one T cell receptor beta chain in context. What it binds is not known. The record originates from a study of CD8 T cells in Susac syndrome. CDR3 length equals 16 residues. CDR1 is MDHEN and CDR2 is SYDVKM in the germline V gene. The ends were cut back, 3 bases at V and 6 bases at J, with 21 bases in the middle. Random-hexamer reverse transcription was applied to about 0.5 to 1 ug RNA. One entry per CDR3 protein, called by TCRdb with MiXCR from the immunoSEQ multiplex PCR reads. The table has about 140,000 distinct CDR3 sequences, 95% seen once. Regarding the study as a whole: The CD4+ T cell repertoires in Susac syndrome were not clonally expanded.

This rearrangement joins TRBV28 to TRBJ2-7; TRBD1 might be the D (7 bases). The source material was CD4+ T cells from PBMCs. This TCR was sampled from a human donor with Susac syndrome. In DNA form, the CDR3 reads TGTGCCAGCAGTTTTAGAGTGTTGGACAGGCGGGGCGAGCAGTACTTC. Translation: CASSFRVLDRRGEQYF.